This T cell receptor beta chain is from a study of OX40 agonist ivuxolimab in advanced cancers. About the full investigation: Ivuxolimab was a fully human IgG2 agonistic monoclonal antibody targeting the costimulatory receptor OX40 (CD134). Intravenous ivuxolimab was administered to patients every 2 weeks at six dose levels: 0.01, 0.1, 0.3, 1.5, 3 and 10 mg/kg. Of the approximately 54 patients in dose escalation, 19 had hepatocellular carcinoma, approximately 15 had melanoma, 9 had renal cell carcinoma and 9 had head and neck cancer. In the dose-escalation cohort, around four fifths of patients were male, and the mean age was approximately 60 years with a range of about 23 to 79. Prior anti-PD-1, anti-PD-L1 or anti-CTLA-4 therapy was permitted, and checkpoint inhibitors had been received by around 40% of dose-escalation patients. Three dose-escalation patients achieved partial responses, one with hepatocellular carcinoma and two with cutaneous melanoma. Peripheral TCRbeta sequencing was intended to test whether TCR sequence diversity was altered and clonal T-cell expansion was caused by ivuxolimab. The paper describes the monotherapy dose-escalation part (N ≈ 52 patients) of the phase I trial of ivuxolimab. Overall results and qualifications from the work: At doses from 0.1 to 3.0 mg/kg, clonal expansion was seen in both CD4+ and CD8+ blood T cells between baseline and week 6. After ivuxolimab, CD8+ T cells had more expanded clones than CD4+ T cells on average. Low levels of normalized T-cell clonal expansion were also seen in some patients who did not respond. The antigen specificity of the clonally expanded peripheral T cells was not determined. In partial responders in the 0.1-3.0 mg/kg groups, normalized peripheral clonal expansion was found to be among the lowest, especially among CD8+ T cells.

Patients with autoimmune disease history or receiving systemic immunosuppression were excluded from the trial. In every dose cohort, peripheral blood was drawn for TCR sequencing at baseline, cycle 4 day 1, and cycle 7 day 1. Samples came from an open-label, multicenter, first-in-human phase I dose-escalation trial of ivuxolimab. Adults with locally advanced or metastatic melanoma, renal cell, hepatocellular, or head and neck squamous cell carcinoma were enrolled in the trial. Before TCR sequencing, CD4+ T cells and CD8+ T cells from peripheral blood were sorted into separate populations. As for this clone: Its antigen specificity is not known. No per-base quality is available; no much larger clone lies one base away.

The CDR3 holds 14 amino acids from the cysteine to the phenylalanine. Just the 42-base CDR3 DNA is kept, in frame starting at base 1. CDR1 and CDR2 are read off the germline V gene (reference sequence) as LNHDA and SQIVND. Trimming accounts for 5 bases at V and 4 bases at J, while the number of junction bases matched to no gene is 5. Genomic DNA was extracted from sorted cells for sequencing of the TCRbeta CDR3 region. TCRbeta CDR3 regions were sequenced using the immunoSEQ Assay. TCRdb stores this immuneACCESS table with in-frame sequences only. Part of the clones is absent; in the studies checked, under half of the shortfall reflects unresolved V genes, and no reason is known for the rest. The table for this sample lists tens of thousands of clones; more than 70% of them were counted only once. Around 0.29% of the sample lies in the top ten.

Recombination connected TRBV19 to TRBJ1-1, with TRBD1 matching 9 junction bases. The sample in question was CD4+ or CD8+ T cells sorted from blood, obtained in a trial of the OX40 agonist ivuxolimab. The TCR originated in an adult with an advanced solid tumor such as melanoma, head and neck, liver or kidney cancer. The nucleotide sequence is TGTGCCAGTAGTGCTACGACAGGGGGCACTGAAGCTTTCTTT. It specifies CASSATTGGTEAFF.